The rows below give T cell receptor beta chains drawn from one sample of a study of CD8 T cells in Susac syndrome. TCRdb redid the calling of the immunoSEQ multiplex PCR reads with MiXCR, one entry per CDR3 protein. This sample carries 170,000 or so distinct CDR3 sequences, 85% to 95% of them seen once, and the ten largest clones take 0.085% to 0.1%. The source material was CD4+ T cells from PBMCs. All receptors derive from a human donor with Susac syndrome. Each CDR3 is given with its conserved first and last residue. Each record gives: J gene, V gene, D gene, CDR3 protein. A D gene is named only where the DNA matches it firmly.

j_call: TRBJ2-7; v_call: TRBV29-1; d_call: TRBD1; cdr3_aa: CSVSVQGYEQYF
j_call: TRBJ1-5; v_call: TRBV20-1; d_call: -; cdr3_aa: CSARVGVGQPQHF
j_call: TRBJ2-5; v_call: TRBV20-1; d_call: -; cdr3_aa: CSASEGETQYF
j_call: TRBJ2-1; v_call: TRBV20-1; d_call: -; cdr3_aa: CSAAAGSYNEQFF
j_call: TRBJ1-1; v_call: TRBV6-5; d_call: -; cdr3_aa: CASSYRPGALDREAFF
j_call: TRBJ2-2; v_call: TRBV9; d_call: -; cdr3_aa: CASRFTSSGTGELFF
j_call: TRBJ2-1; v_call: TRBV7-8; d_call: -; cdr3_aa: CASSRRTNRHEQFF
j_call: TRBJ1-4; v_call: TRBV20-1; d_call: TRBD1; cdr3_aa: CSASGTGTGGEKLFF
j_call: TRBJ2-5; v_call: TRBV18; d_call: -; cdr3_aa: CASSPGTGRETQYF
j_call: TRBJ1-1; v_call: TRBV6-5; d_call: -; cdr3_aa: CASSYSSRGTTEAFF
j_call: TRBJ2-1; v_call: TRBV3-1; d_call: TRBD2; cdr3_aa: CASSLAGDGSNEQFF
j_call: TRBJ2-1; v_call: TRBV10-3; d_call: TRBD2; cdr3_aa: CAISKGLAGFHSEQFF
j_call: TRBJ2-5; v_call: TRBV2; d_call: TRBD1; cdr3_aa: CASTPDRGHGETQYF
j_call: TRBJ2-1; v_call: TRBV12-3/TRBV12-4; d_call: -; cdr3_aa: CATQGSRGNEQFF
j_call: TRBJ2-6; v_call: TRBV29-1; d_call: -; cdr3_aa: CSVAGNSGANVLTF
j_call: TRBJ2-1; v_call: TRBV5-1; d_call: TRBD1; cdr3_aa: CASSTTGASSEQFF